These 21 T cell receptor beta chains were all obtained from the same sample, sequenced in a study of shared T cell receptors in the human thymus. Repertoires were generated with immunoSEQ multiplex PCR, while TCRdb's copy carries only in-frame clones and drops some. Altogether approximately 660,000 clones are present, approximately 87% being singletons, with the ten largest covering 0.01%. Separately, the same data were catalogued under a study of human thymus T cells.

Sequencing was carried out using thymocytes. The receptors stem from a boy under three years old with a congenital heart defect.

V gene TRBV5-6 combines with J gene TRBJ2-7; TRBD2 agrees at 10 bases. This CDR3 is built from 15 residues. Per the germline V gene, CDR1 is SGHDT and CDR2 is YYEEEE. Trimming took 3 bases from V and 3 from J; bases not matched to a gene: 6. CDR3 loop: CASSSGTSAYYEQYF. The CDR3 DNA follows: TGTGCCAGCAGCTCCGGGACTAGCGCGTACTACGAGCAGTACTTC.

V usage is TRBV6-6 and J usage is TRBJ1-1; maybe TRBD1 (5 bases). Trimming took off 0 bases at V and 5 bases at J, with 13 bases between the two ends. Germline lookup yields CDR1 MNHNY and CDR2 SVGAGI (reference sequence). The CDR3 length is 15 residues. In nucleotides, the CDR3 is TGTGCCAGCAGTTACTCGGGGGGGGAATGGACTGAAGCTTTCTTT. Its protein is CASSYSGGEWTEAFF.

The CDR3 bases are TGTGCCAGCAGCGTAGCGCGGGACAATGAAAAACTGTTTTTT. Residues: CASSVARDNEKLFF. This rearrangement joins TRBV9 to TRBJ1-4, with D possibly being TRBD1 (5 bases). The V gene lost 0 bases and the J gene lost 5 bases, with 8 bases spanning the gap. Germline CDR1 SGDLS, CDR2 YYNGEE. This CDR3 has 14 amino acids.

Comments on this clone: The same CDR3 can be traced to other DNA sequences in this sample. This chain joins TRBV4-3 and TRBJ2-1; D remains unclear. This CDR3 is 15 amino acids long. Trimming cost V 0 bases and J 0 bases, with 6 bases left between them. The germline V gene has CDR1 LGHNA and CDR2 YSLEER. The CDR3 reads CASSQDRSSYNEQFF. CDR3 sequence (DNA): TGCGCCAGCAGCCAAGACAGAAGCTCCTACAATGAGCAGTTCTTC.

The rearrangement uses TRBV5-8 and TRBJ2-1; a possible D gene is TRBD2 (6 bases). In germline, CDR1 is SGHTS, CDR2 YDEGEE. The CDR3 loop spans 17 amino acids. Trimming left V 0 bases short and J 5 bases short, with 18 bases between. The CDR3 sequence is CASSLARRLDSNNEQFF. CDR3 DNA sequence: TGTGCCAGCAGCTTGGCCCGCAGACTAGACTCTAACAATGAGCAGTTCTTC.

This chain uses TRBV5-3 with TRBJ2-4; possible D gene TRBD1, 5 bases. TRBV5-3 is filed as an ORF, its function uncertain. V was trimmed by 3 bases and J by 5 bases, leaving 12 bases between them. The CDR3 consists of 14 residues. CDR3 DNA sequence: TGTGCCAGAAGCTCCCAGGGAAAGGAAAACATTCAGTACTTC. This sequence encodes CARSSQGKENIQYF.

This clone was seen more than once but under ten times. This chain uses TRBV5-6 with TRBJ2-3; 7 nucleotides line up with TRBD2. J gave up 4 bases and V 0 bases, and 11 bases lay outside the gene matches. CDR3 length: 17 amino acids. Germline assignment: CDR1 SGHDT and CDR2 YYEEEE. The CDR3 bases are TGTGCCAGCAGCTTGGTTCGCCTAGCGGCGGAGGCAGATACGCAGTATTTT. It encodes CASSLVRLAAEADTQYF.

The DNA of the CDR3 is TGTGCCCTGCTCGGGAGAGCAGGTCTAAGGAGACTGCATGAAGATACGCAGTATTTT. Amino acid sequence: CALLGRAGLRRLHEDTQYF. The genes are TRBV30 and TRBJ2-3, with D perhaps TRBD2 (6 bases). This CDR3 has 19 amino acids. The V end was cut by 8 bases, the J end by 5 bases, with 35 bases between. Germline-derived CDR1 and CDR2 are GTSNPN and SVGIG (reference sequence). Full variable domain (rest looked up from reference TRBV30 and TRBJ2-3): SQTIHQWPATLVQPVGSPLSLECTVEGTSNPNLYWYRQAAGRGLQLLFYSVGIGQISSEVPQNLSASRPQDRQFILSSKKLLLSDSGFYLCALLGRAGLRRLHEDTQYFGPGTRLTVL.

This sequence joins TRBV6-6 and TRBJ1-6; D is possibly TRBD1 (6 bases). Germline V gives CDR1 MNHNY, CDR2 SVGAGI (reference sequence). V gave up 7 bases and J gave up 10 bases, with 20 bases separating them. The CDR3 spans 15 residues. CDR3 in DNA: TGTGCCAGCACCCCAAGCGGGGGGGCGGACTCACCCCTCCACTTT. Protein: CASTPSGGADSPLHF.

The V and J genes are TRBV7-8 and TRBJ1-5; D unclear. Deletions cut 1 base from V and 0 bases from J, with 7 bases between. Germline V gene data show CDR1 as SGHVS and CDR2 as FQNEAQ. The CDR3 is 15 residues long. The CDR3 DNA is TGTGCCAGCAGCTTAGTACACCATAGCAATCAGCCCCAGCATTTT. This codes for CASSLVHHSNQPQHF.

The chain couples TRBV4-1 to TRBJ2-1; 11 bases fit TRBD2. The V and J ends lost 2 bases and 6 bases, in that order; junction bases with no gene match: 6. The CDR3 extends over 16 amino acids. Germline lookup yields CDR1 MGHRA and CDR2 YSYEKL. In nucleotides, the CDR3 is TGCGCCAGCAGCCAATCTAGCGGGAGGTGGAGCAATGAGCAGTTCTTC. This gives the protein CASSQSSGRWSNEQFF.

This clone came up once. The V gene is TRBV4-3, the J gene TRBJ2-7; D perhaps matches TRBD2 (5 bases). Germline assignment: CDR1 LGHNA and CDR2 YSLEER. This CDR3 is built from 17 residues. V lost 1 base to trimming and J lost 5 bases, with 21 bases between them. The CDR3 protein is CASSQAVLAGPNNEQYF. The CDR3 region has the DNA TGCGCCAGCAGCCAAGCCGTCCTGGCGGGCCCTAACAACGAGCAGTACTTC.

This sequence joins TRBV6-1 and TRBJ1-2; D is ambiguous. Germline CDR1 MNHNS, CDR2 SASEGT. With 7 bases removed from V and 6 bases from J, the gap between germline ends came to 12 bases. This CDR3 has 12 residues. The CDR3 is CASTEPENGYTF. The CDR3, as DNA: TGTGCCAGCACCGAACCCGAGAATGGCTACACCTTC.

This chain links TRBV29-1 with TRBJ2-5; weak D call: TRBD1 (6 bases). From germline, CDR1 is SQVTM and CDR2 ANQGSEA. The CDR3 extends over 14 amino acids. V gave up 4 bases and J gave up 4 bases, with 16 bases separating them. The CDR3 DNA sequence: TGCAGCGTTGGGGGGCAGGGGCGTGGAGAGACCCAGTACTTC. As protein: CSVGGQGRGETQYF. The complete variable domain, with remaining parts taken from reference TRBV29-1 and TRBJ2-5, reads SAVISQKPSRDICQRGTSLTIQCQVDSQVTMMFWYRQQPGQSLTLIATANQGSEATYESGFVIDKFPISRPNLTFSTLTVSNMSPEDSSIYLCSVGGQGRGETQYFGPGTRLLVL.

The chain recombines TRBV5-6 with TRBJ2-3; perhaps TRBD2 as D (5 bases). CDR3 size: 15 residues. Germline-derived CDR1 and CDR2 are SGHDT and YYEEEE. Trimming stripped 3 bases from V and 0 bases from J, with 11 bases between. The CDR3 sequence is CASSSGLGSTDTQYF. The CDR3 DNA follows: TGTGCCAGCAGCTCTGGACTGGGGAGCACAGATACGCAGTATTTT.

V is TRBV18 and J is TRBJ1-1; D not resolved. Germline V CDR1 and CDR2: KGHSH, LQKENI. The CDR3 sequence is 14 residues long. The V gene lost 1 base and the J gene lost 4 bases, with 10 bases spanning the gap. Here the CDR3 DNA reads TGTGCCAGCTCACCACTTAGGGAGGGCACTGAAGCTTTCTTT. This encodes CASSPLREGTEAFF.

The chain combines TRBV5-1 with TRBJ2-5, with D possibly being TRBD2 (5 bases). In germline, CDR1 is SGHRS, CDR2 YFSETQ. This CDR3 is 14 amino acids long. With 2 bases removed from V and 1 base from J, the gap between germline ends came to 9 bases. The CDR3 nucleotides are TGCGCCAGCAGCTTCCCGGGATCCCAAGAGACCCAGTACTTC. Amino acid sequence: CASSFPGSQETQYF.

This chain joins TRBV5-4 and TRBJ2-1, with D possibly TRBD2 on 6 matching bases. V was trimmed by 0 bases and J by 4 bases, leaving 20 bases between them. The CDR3 runs 18 residues. CDR1 is SGHNT, CDR2 YYREEE, per germline (reference sequence). DNA of the CDR3: TGTGCCAGCAGCTTGGGGCCGGGACTCCTCCTATTATACAATGAGCAGTTCTTC. It encodes CASSLGPGLLLLYNEQFF.

The chain carries TRBV6-1 and TRBJ2-5, with D maybe TRBD2 (7 bases). CDR1 and CDR2 from the germline V gene are MNHNS and SASEGT. This CDR3 contains 17 residues. Trimming removed 1 base from V and 5 bases from J, with 20 bases in between. Written as DNA, the CDR3 is TGTGCCAGCAGTGAAGGGCTGGGGGGGCAAGATGAGGAGACCCAGTACTTC. This codes for CASSEGLGGQDEETQYF.

The V call is TRBV14, the J call TRBJ2-7, with 13 bases that match TRBD2. Germline V gene lookup returns CDR1 SGHDN and CDR2 FVKESK. V gave up 3 bases and J gave up 3 bases; unmatched junction bases: 2. The CDR3 is 15 residues long. In DNA, the CDR3 is TGTGCCAGCAGCCATCGGACTAGCGGGAGCTACGAGCAGTACTTC. It translates to CASSHRTSGSYEQYF.

The genes are TRBV7-2 and TRBJ1-1; 7 nucleotides align to TRBD1. The germline CDR1 and CDR2 sequences are SGHTA and FQGNSA. The CDR3 has 18 residues. Unmatched junction bases numbered 11, after V lost 0 bases and J lost 1 base. The CDR3 coding sequence is TGTGCCAGCAGCTTAGCCACCCCTCACAGGGGCTCGAACACTGAAGCTTTCTTT. The encoded protein is CASSLATPHRGSNTEAFF.